Listed below are T cell receptor beta chains from one sample, sequenced in a study of blood T cell repertoires in COVID-19. Assay used: immunoSEQ multiplex PCR; TCRdb lists only in-frame clones, some missing. The sample has about 190,000 clones, roughly nine tenths seen once. The sample comprised peripheral blood. These receptors came from a man aged 30 to 39 with acute or convalescent COVID-19. Both conserved end residues are part of each CDR3. D genes are given only for firm matches. A row's size may be missing; if present it is once, few, many or a size class.

J	D	size	V	CDR3	DNA
TRBJ1-1	.	.	TRBV19	CASSFGHSPLNTEAFF	TGTGCCAGTAGTTTCGGACACTCCCCTTTGAACACTGAAGCTTTCTTT
TRBJ1-2	.	.	TRBV5-1	CASSLGGKMYGYTF	TGCGCCAGCAGCTTGGGCGGCAAGATGTATGGCTACACCTTC
TRBJ1-1	.	once	TRBV2	CASSAQYTEAFF	TGTGCCAGCAGTGCTCAGTACACTGAAGCTTTCTTT
TRBJ1-5	.	.	TRBV7-9	CASSRDISNQPQHF	TGTGCCAGCAGCCGAGACATTAGCAATCAGCCCCAGCATTTT
TRBJ1-5	.	.	TRBV6-1	CASSDLAGSSNQPQHF	TGTGCCAGCAGTGATTTGGCGGGATCTAGCAATCAGCCCCAGCATTTT
TRBJ2-1	TRBD2	.	TRBV27	CASSFLAGGYNEQFF	TGTGCCAGCAGTTTCCTGGCGGGGGGGTACAATGAGCAGTTCTTC
TRBJ2-6	.	.	TRBV9	CASSVGGQRSGANVLTF	TGTGCCAGCAGCGTAGGAGGACAACGCTCTGGGGCCAACGTCCTGACTTTC
TRBJ1-6	TRBD1	.	TRBV7-8	CASSPRDSNNSPLHF	TGTGCCAGCAGCCCGAGGGACAGCAATAATTCACCCCTCCACTTT
TRBJ2-3	TRBD1	.	TRBV5-1	CASSGRGLGIDTQYF	TGCGCCAGCAGCGGCAGGGGGCTGGGCATCGATACGCAGTATTTT
TRBJ2-5	.	.	TRBV7-9	CASSLNPGETQYF	TGTGCCAGCAGCTTAAATCCGGGGGAGACCCAGTACTTC
TRBJ2-3	TRBD1	once	TRBV5-1	CATRDRNTDTQYF	TGCGCCACCCGGGACAGAAACACAGATACGCAGTATTTT
TRBJ2-3	TRBD2	.	TRBV18	CASSPRTGGNTDTQYF	TGTGCCAGCTCACCACGAACGGGGGGGAACACAGATACGCAGTATTTT
TRBJ1-1	TRBD1	.	TRBV6-5	CASRTRTGRAFF	TGTGCCAGCAGGACTCGGACAGGGCGGGCTTTCTTT
TRBJ2-3	TRBD2	.	TRBV30	CACLSGRGDTQYF	TGTGCCTGCCTTAGCGGGAGAGGGGATACGCAGTATTTT
TRBJ1-6	.	.	TRBV18	CASSRAGKDSPLHF	TGTGCCAGCTCACGGGCAGGGAAGGATTCACCCCTCCACTTT
TRBJ2-2	TRBD2	.	TRBV2	CASQRGGGTGELFF	TGTGCCAGTCAACGGGGGGGCGGCACCGGGGAGCTGTTTTTT
TRBJ2-1	.	.	TRBV7-9	CASSLSLNEQFF	TGTGCCAGCAGCTTAAGTCTAAATGAGCAGTTCTTC
TRBJ1-5	.	once	TRBV7-8	CASSLVGGEQPQHF	TGTGCCAGCAGCTTAGTCGGAGGGGAACAGCCCCAGCATTTT
TRBJ1-1	TRBD1	.	TRBV27	CASRDDRGYTEAFF	TGTGCCAGCAGAGATGACAGGGGTTACACTGAAGCTTTCTTT
TRBJ1-3	.	.	TRBV19	CASSLLSRIRPIDSGNTIYF	TGTGCCAGTAGTCTTCTATCCAGGATCCGTCCCATCGACTCTGGAAACACCATATATTTT
TRBJ1-1	.	.	TRBV3-1/TRBV3-2	CASSQDRTGAFF	TGTGCCAGCAGCCAAGATCGTACAGGGGCTTTCTTT
TRBJ2-7	TRBD1	.	TRBV7-6	CASSPGQHSYEQYF	TGTGCCAGCAGCCCGGGACAGCACTCCTACGAGCAGTACTTC
TRBJ1-2	TRBD1	.	TRBV28	CASSGGQGARQNYGYTF	TGTGCCAGCAGTGGGGGACAGGGGGCCCGGCAGAACTATGGCTACACCTTC
TRBJ2-7	TRBD2	.	TRBV28	CASTLHASGSYEQYF	TGTGCCAGCACCTTGCATGCTAGCGGGAGTTACGAGCAGTACTTC
TRBJ2-5	TRBD2	.	TRBV7-7	CASSPQETSEWLETQYF	TGTGCTAGCAGCCCACAGGAGACTAGCGAGTGGCTAGAGACCCAGTACTTC
TRBJ2-2	TRBD1	.	TRBV29-1	CSVGDRVVANTGELFF	TGCAGCGTGGGGGACAGGGTAGTGGCGAACACCGGGGAGCTGTTTTTT
TRBJ1-4	.	.	TRBV27	CASSEGRSEKLFF	TGTGCCAGCAGTGAGGGTAGGAGTGAAAAACTGTTTTTT
TRBJ1-6	.	.	TRBV6-5	CASSRSSPPLHF	TGTGCCAGCAGTCGGAGCTCGCCACCCCTCCACTTT
TRBJ2-1	.	.	TRBV7-3	CASSPGIGPIDNEQFF	TGTGCCAGCAGCCCCGGGATCGGGCCCATAGACAATGAGCAGTTCTTC
TRBJ1-1	.	.	TRBV18	CASSPPRPGNTEAFF	TGTGCCAGCTCACCACCTCGACCGGGGAACACTGAAGCTTTCTTT
TRBJ2-6	.	.	TRBV29-1	CSVVGNSVSGANVLTF	TGCAGCGTTGTCGGGAATTCGGTCTCTGGGGCCAACGTCCTGACTTTC
TRBJ1-1	.	once	TRBV12-3/TRBV12-4	CASRQGDTEAFF	TGTGCCAGCAGGCAGGGCGACACTGAAGCTTTCTTT
TRBJ2-1	TRBD2	.	TRBV5-1	CASSSQASTSGSSFEQFF	TGCGCCAGCAGCTCCCAAGCTTCAACTAGCGGGAGTTCTTTTGAGCAGTTCTTC